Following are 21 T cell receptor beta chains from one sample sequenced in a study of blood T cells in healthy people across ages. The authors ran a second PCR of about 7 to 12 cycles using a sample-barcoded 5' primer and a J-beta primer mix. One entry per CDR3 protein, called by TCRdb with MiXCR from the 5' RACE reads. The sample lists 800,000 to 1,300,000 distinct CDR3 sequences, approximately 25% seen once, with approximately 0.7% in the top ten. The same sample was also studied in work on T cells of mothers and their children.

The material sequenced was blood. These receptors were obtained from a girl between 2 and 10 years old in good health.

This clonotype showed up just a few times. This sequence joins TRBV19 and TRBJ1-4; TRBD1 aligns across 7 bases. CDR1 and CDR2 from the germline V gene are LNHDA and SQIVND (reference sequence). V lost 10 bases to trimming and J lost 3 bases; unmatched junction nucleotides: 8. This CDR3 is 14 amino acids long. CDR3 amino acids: CATSWTGPNEKLFF. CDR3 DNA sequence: TGTGCCACCTCCTGGACAGGCCCTAATGAAAAACTGTTTTTT. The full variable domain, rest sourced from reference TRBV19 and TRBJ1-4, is DGGITQSPKYLFRKEGQNVTLSCEQNLNHDAMYWYRQDPGQGLRLIYYSQIVNDFQKGDIAEGYSVSREKKESFPLTVTSAQKNPTAFYLCATSWTGPNEKLFFGSGTQLSVL.

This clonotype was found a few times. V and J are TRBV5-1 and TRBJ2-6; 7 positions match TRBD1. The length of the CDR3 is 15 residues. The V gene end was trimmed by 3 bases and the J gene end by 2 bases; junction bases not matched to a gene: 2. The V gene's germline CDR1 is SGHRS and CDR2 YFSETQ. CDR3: CASSSGQAGANVLTF. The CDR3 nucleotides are TGCGCCAGCAGCTCCGGACAGGCTGGGGCCAACGTCCTGACTTTC.

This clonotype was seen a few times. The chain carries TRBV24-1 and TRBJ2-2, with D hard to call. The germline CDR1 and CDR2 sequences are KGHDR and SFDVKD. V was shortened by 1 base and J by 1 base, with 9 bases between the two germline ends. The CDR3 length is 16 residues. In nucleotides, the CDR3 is TGTGCCACCAGTGATTTAGCAGTCGAGAACACCGGGGAGCTGTTTTTT. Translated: CATSDLAVENTGELFF.

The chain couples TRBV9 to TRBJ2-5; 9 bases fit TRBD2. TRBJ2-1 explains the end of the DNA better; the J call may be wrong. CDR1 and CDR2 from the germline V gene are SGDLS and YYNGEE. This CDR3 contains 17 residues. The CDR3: CASSTRLLAGFNNEQFF. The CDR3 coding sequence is TGTGCCAGCAGCACACGCCTCCTAGCGGGATTTAACAATGAGCAGTTCTTC.

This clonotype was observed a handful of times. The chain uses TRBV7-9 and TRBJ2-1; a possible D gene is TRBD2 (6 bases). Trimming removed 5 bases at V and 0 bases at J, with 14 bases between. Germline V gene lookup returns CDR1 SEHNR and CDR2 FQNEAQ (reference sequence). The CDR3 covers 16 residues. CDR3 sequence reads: CASSPTQGGSYNEQFF. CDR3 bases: TGTGCCAGCAGCCCAACCCAGGGAGGCTCCTACAATGAGCAGTTCTTC.

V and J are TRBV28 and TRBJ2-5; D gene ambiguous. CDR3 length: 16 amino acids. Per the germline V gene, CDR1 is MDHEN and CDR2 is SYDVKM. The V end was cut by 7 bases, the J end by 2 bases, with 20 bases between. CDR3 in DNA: TGTGCCAGCACCACCCGACCCCCGAAGCAACAAGAGACCCAGTACTTC. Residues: CASTTRPPKQQETQYF.

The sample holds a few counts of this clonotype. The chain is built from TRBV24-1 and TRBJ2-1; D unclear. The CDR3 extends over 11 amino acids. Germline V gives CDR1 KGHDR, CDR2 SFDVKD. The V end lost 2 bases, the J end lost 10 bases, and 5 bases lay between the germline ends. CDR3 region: CATSDYGEQFF. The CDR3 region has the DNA TGTGCCACCAGTGATTACGGAGAGCAGTTCTTC.

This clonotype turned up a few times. The CDR3 is CASSEGPTDNTEAFF. The CDR3 DNA is TGTGCCAGCAGCGAAGGACCGACAGATAACACTGAAGCTTTCTTT. The chain uses TRBV7-2 and TRBJ1-1; D is perhaps TRBD1 (5 bases). V was trimmed by 5 bases and J by 2 bases, leaving 15 bases between them. Germline lookup yields CDR1 SGHTA and CDR2 FQGNSA. There are 15 residues in the CDR3.

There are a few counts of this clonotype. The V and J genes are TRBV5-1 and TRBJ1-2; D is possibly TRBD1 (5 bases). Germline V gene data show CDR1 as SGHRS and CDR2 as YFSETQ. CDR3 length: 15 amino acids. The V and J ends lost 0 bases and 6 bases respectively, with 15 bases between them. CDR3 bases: TGCGCCAGCAGCTTGGGGGCTCAGGGAACAGATGGCTACACCTTC. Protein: CASSLGAQGTDGYTF.

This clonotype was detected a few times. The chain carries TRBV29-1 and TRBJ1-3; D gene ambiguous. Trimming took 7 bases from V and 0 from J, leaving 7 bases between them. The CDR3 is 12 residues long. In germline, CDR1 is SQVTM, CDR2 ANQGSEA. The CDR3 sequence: CSARDSGNTIYF. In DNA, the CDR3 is TGCAGCGCCCGCGACTCTGGAAACACCATATATTTT.

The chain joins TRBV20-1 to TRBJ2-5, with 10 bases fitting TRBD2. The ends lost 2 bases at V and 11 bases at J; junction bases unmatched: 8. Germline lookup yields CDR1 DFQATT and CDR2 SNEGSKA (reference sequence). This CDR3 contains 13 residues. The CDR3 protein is CSARSSGSVEQYF. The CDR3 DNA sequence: TGCAGTGCTAGATCTAGCGGGAGTGTTGAGCAGTACTTC.

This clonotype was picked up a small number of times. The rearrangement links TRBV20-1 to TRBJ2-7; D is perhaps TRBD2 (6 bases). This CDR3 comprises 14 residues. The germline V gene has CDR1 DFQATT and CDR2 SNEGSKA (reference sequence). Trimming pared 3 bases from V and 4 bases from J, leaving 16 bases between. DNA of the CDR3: TGCAGTGCTAGCGAAACGACTAGACCATACGAGCAGTACTTC. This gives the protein CSASETTRPYEQYF.

The CDR3 nucleotides read TGTGCCAGCAGCCTCTTTGGGGGCACAGATACGCAGTATTTT. It translates to CASSLFGGTDTQYF. The chain joins TRBV3-1 to TRBJ2-3, with D unresolved. Germline V gene lookup returns CDR1 LGHDT and CDR2 YNNKEL (reference sequence). The CDR3 loop spans 14 amino acids. V was trimmed by 4 bases and J by 1 base, leaving 9 bases between them.

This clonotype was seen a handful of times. CDR3 coding DNA: TGCGCCAGCAGCGACAGACAGGCATCGCACTACTTC. This encodes CASSDRQASHYF. The chain combines TRBV5-1 with TRBJ2-7; possible D gene TRBD1, 6 bases. This CDR3 is built from 12 residues. Germline CDR1 and CDR2: SGHRS and YFSETQ. Trimming took off 4 bases at V and 13 bases at J, with 18 bases between the two ends.

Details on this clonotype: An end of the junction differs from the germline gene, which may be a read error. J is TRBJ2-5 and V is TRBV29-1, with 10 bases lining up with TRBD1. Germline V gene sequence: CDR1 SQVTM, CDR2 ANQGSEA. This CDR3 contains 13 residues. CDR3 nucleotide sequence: TGCAGCGTAGCAGGACAGGGGGGAGAGGCCCAGTACTTC. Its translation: CSVAGQGGEAQYF.

Here the CDR3 reads CASSSTGIGRQPQHF. CDR3 DNA sequence: TGTGCCAGCAGTTCAACAGGGATAGGACGTCAGCCCCAGCATTTT. The J gene is TRBJ1-5, the V gene TRBV12-3 or TRBV12-4; possible D gene TRBD1, 6 bases. CDR3 length: 15 amino acids. Trimming took 4 bases from V and 6 from J, leaving 16 bases between them.

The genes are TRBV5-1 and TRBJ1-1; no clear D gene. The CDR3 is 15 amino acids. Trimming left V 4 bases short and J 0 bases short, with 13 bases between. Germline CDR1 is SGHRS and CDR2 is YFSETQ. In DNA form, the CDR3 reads TGCGCCAGCAGCAGCCCTGCGGGCTTGAACACTGAAGCTTTCTTT. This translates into CASSSPAGLNTEAFF.

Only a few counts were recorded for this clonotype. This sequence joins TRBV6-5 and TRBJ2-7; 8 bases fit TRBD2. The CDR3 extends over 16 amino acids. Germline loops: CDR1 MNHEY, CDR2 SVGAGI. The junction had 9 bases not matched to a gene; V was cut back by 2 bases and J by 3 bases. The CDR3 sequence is CASSYTRAGGSYEQYF. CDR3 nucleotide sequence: TGTGCCAGCAGTTACACTCGGGCGGGGGGAAGCTACGAGCAGTACTTC.

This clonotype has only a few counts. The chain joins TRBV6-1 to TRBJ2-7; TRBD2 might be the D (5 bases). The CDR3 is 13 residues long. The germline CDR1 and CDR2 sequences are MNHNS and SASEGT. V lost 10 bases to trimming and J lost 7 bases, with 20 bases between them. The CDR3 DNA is TGTGCCATCCCGGGAACTCAAACGGGGGAGCAGTACTTC. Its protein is CAIPGTQTGEQYF.

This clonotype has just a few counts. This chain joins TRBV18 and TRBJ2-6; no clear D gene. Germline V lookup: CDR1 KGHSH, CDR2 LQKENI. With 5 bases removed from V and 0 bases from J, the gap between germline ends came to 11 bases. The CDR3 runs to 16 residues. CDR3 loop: CASSSGRRSGANVLTF. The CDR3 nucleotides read TGTGCCAGCTCATCGGGCAGACGCTCTGGGGCCAACGTCCTGACTTTC. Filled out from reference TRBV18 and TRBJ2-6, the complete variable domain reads NAGVMQNPRHLVRRRGQEARLRCSPMKGHSHVYWYRQLPEEGLKFMVYLQKENIIDESGMPKERFSAEFPKEGPSILRIQQVVRGDSAAYFCASSSGRRSGANVLTFGAGSRLTVL.

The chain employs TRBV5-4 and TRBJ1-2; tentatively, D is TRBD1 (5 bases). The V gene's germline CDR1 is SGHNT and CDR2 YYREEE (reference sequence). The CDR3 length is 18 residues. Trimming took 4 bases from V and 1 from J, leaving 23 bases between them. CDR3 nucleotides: TGTGCCAGCAGCCCGACCGCGACGACAGCCCAAGATAACTATGGCTACACCTTC. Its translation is CASSPTATTAQDNYGYTF. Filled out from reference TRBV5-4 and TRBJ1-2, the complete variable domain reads ETGVTQSPTHLIKTRGQQVTLRCSSQSGHNTVSWYQQALGQGPQFIFQYYREEENGRGNFPPRFSGLQFPNYSSELNVNALELDDSALYLCASSPTATTAQDNYGYTFGSGTRLTVV.